This T cell receptor beta chain was observed in a study of blood T cell repertoires in COVID-19. Study as a whole: Samples of COVID-19 (acute and convalescent) were obtained from the United States, Italy and Spain. T cells, B-cell-depleted T cells, or PBMCs provided the cDNA or gDNA that served as material.

In the study's own analysis: For nucleated cells, counts were estimated from reference gene primer amplification. The data were produced by immunoSEQ multiplex PCR, yet TCRdb's version contains in-frame clones alone and is incomplete. Clone size and the V and J calls come from that table; the DNA yielded D and trimming. The sample lists 200,000 to 250,000 clones, about four fifths occurring once. V dropped 1 base and J dropped 11 bases, with 10 bases sitting between them. Looked up from germline, CDR1 is SEHNR and CDR2 is FQNEAQ (reference sequence). The CDR3 sequence is 12 residues long. The sequencing input was peripheral blood. The sequence derives from a man aged 30-40 years who had recovered from COVID-19. J is TRBJ2-3 and V is TRBV7-9, with D hard to call. The CDR3 protein is CASSLGALGQYF. CDR3 bases: TGTGCCAGCAGCTTAGGGGCCCTGGGGCAGTATTTT.